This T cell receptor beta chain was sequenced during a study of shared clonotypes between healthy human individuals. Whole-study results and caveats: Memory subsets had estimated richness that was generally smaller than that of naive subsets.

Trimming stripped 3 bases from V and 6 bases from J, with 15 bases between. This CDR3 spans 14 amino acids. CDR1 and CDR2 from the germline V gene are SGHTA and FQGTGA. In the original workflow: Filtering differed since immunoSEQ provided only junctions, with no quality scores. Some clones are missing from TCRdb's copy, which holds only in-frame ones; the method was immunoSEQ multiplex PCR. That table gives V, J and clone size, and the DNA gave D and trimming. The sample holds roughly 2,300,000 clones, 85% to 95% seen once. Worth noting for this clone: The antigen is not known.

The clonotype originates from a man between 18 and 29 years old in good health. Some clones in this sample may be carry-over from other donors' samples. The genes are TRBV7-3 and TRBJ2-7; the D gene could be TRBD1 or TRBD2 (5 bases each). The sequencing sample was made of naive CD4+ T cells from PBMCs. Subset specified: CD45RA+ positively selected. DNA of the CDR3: TGTGCCAGCAGCTTCTCCGGGACGGCGGGCGAGCAGTACTTC. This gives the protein CASSFSGTAGEQYF.